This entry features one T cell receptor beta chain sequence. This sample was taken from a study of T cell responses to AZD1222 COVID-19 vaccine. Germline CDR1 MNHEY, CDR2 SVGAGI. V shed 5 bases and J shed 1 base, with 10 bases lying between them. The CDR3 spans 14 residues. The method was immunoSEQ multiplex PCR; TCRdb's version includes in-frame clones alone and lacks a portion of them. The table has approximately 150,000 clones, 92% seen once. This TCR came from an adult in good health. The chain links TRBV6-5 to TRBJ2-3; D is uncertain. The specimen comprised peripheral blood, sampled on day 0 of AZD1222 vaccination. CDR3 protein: CASSPGSRTDTQYF. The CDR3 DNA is TGTGCCAGCAGTCCTGGGTCCCGCACAGATACGCAGTATTTT.